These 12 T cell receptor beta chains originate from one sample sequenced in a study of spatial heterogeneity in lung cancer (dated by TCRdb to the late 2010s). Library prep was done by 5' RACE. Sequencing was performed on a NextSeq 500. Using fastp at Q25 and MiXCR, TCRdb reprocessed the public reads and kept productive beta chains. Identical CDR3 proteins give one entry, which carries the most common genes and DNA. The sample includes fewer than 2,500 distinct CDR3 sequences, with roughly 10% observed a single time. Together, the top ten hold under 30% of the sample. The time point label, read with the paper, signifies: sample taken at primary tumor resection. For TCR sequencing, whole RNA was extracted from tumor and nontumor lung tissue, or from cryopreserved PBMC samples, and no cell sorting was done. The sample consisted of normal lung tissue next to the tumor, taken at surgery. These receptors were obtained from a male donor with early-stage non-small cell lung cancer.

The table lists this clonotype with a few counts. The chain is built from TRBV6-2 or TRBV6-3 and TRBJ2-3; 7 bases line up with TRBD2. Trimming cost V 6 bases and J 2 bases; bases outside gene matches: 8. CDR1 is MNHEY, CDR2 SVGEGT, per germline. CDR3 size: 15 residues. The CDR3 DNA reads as TGTGCCAGCAGCACGCTAACTAGCGTCACAGATACGCAGTATTTT. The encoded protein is CASSTLTSVTDTQYF.

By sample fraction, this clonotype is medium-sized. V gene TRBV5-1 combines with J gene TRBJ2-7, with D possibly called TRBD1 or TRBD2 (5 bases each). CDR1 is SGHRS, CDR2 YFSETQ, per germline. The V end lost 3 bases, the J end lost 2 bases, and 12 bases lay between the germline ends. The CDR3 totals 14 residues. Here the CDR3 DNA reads TGCGCCAGCAGCTCCGGGACCGCCCCCTACGAGCAGTACTTC. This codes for CASSSGTAPYEQYF.

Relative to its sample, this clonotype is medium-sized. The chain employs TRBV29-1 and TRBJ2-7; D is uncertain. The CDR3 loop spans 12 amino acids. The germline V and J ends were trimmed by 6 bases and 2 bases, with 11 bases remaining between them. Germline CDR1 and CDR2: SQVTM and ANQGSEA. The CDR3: CSVDIGPYEQYF. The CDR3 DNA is TGCAGCGTGGATATAGGTCCCTACGAGCAGTACTTC.

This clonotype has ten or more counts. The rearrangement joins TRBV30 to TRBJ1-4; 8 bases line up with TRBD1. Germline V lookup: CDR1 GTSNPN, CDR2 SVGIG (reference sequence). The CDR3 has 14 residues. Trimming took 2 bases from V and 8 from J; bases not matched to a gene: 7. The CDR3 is CAWSPGQDGEKLFF. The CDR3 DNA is TGTGCCTGGAGTCCGGGACAGGACGGGGAAAAACTGTTTTTT. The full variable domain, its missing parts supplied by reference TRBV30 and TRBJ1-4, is SQTIHQWPATLVQPVGSPLSLECTVEGTSNPNLYWYRQAAGRGLQLLFYSVGIGQISSEVPQNLSASRPQDRQFILSSKKLLLSDSGFYLCAWSPGQDGEKLFFGSGTQLSVL.

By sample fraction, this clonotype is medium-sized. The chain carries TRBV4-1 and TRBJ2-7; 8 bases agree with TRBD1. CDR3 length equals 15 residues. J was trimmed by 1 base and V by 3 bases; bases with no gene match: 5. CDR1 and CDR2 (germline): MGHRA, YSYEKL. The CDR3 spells CASSHLTGDSYEQYF. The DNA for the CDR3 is TGCGCCAGCAGCCACCTGACAGGGGATTCCTACGAGCAGTACTTC.

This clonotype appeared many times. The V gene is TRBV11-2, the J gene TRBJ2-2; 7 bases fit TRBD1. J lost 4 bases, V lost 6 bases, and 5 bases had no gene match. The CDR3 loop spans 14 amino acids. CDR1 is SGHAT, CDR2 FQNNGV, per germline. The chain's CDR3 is CASSPTGPTGELFF. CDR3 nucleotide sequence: TGTGCCAGCAGTCCGACAGGGCCCACCGGGGAGCTGTTTTTT.

This CDR3 reads CATSEAGTSRGETQYF. CDR3 nucleotide sequence: TGTGCCACCAGTGAAGCGGGGACTAGCCGGGGCGAGACCCAGTACTTC. The J gene is TRBJ2-5, the V gene TRBV24-1, with 9 bases identical to TRBD2. V was pared by 4 bases and J by 5 bases, with 10 bases of the junction left unmatched. The germline CDR1 and CDR2 sequences are KGHDR and SFDVKD. The CDR3 spans 16 residues.

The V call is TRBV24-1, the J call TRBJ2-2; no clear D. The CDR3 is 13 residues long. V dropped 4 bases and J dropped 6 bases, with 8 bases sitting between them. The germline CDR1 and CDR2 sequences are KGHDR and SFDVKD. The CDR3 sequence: CATSDPSAGELFF. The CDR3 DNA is TGTGCCACCAGTGACCCCTCAGCCGGGGAGCTGTTTTTT.

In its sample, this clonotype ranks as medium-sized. In nucleotides, the CDR3 is TGTGCCAGCAGCGTTATGGGGTATGGGGGCACAGATACGCAGTATTTT. It specifies CASSVMGYGGTDTQYF. The chain is built from TRBV9 and TRBJ2-3; D gene unclear. Trimming took 2 bases from V and 1 from J, leaving 14 bases between them. Germline CDR1 and CDR2: SGDLS and YYNGEE. The CDR3 runs to 16 residues.

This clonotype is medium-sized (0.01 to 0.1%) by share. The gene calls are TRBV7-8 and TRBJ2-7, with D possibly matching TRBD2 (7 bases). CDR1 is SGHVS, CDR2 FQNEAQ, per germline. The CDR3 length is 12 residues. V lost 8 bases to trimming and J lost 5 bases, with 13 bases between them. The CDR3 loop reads CASRGGVNEQYF. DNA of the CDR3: TGTGCCAGCCGAGGGGGGGTCAACGAGCAGTACTTC.

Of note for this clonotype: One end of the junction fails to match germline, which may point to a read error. This CDR3 reads CTSSLQGAFTDTQYF. The CDR3 bases are TGTACCAGCAGCTTACAGGGGGCTTTCACAGATACGCAGTATTTT. The chain uses TRBV11-2 and TRBJ2-3; 9 positions match TRBD1. Germline CDR1 is SGHAT and CDR2 is FQNNGV. The CDR3 has 15 residues. The full variable domain, in which reference TRBV11-2 and TRBJ2-3 provide the parts outside the CDR3, is EAGVAQSPRYKIIEKRQSVAFWCNPISGHATLYWYQQILGQGPKLLIQFQNNGVVDDSQLPKDRFSAERLKGVDSTLKIQPAKLEDSAVYLCTSSLQGAFTDTQYFGPGTRLTVL.

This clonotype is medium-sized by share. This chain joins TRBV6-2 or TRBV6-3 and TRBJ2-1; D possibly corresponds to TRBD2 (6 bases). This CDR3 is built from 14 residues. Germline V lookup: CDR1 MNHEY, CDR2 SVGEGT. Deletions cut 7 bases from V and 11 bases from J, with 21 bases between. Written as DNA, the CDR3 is TGTGCCAGCACCACCCCCGAAAGGCGGGGAAAGCAGTTCTTC. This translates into CASTTPERRGKQFF.